This T cell receptor (beta chain) originates from a study of control samples from healthy donors and cancer patients. CDR3 length equals 19 residues. Germline CDR1 reads MRHNA; CDR2 reads SNTAGT. V was clipped by 6 bases and J by 0 bases; unmatched bases: 14. TCRdb's copy holds only in-frame clones and misses some; the assay was immunoSEQ multiplex PCR. The sample holds approximately 68,000 clones, 75% to 85% seen once. This TCR came from a man in his 60s in good health. The genes are TRBV6-4 and TRBJ1-5; 10 bases fit TRBD1. The material sequenced was blood. The CDR3 loop reads CASRVRDRGRGYSNQPQHF. The CDR3 nucleotides read TGTGCCAGCAGAGTCCGGGACAGGGGACGGGGGTATAGCAATCAGCCCCAGCATTTT.